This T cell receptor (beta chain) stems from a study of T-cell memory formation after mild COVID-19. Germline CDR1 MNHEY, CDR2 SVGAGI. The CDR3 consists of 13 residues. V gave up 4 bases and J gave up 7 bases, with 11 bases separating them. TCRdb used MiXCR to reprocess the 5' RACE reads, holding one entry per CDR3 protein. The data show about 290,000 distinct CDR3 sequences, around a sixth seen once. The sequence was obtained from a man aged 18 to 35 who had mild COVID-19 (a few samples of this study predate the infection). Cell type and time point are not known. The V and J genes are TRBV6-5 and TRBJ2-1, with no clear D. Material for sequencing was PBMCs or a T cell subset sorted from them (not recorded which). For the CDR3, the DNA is TGTGCCAGCAGTTTCGGAAGTGCTAATGAGCAGTTCTTC. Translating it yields CASSFGSANEQFF.